The clone carrying this T cell receptor (beta chain) appeared many times. With MiXCR, TCRdb called clones anew from the PCR reads. Of some 16,000 clones listed, approximately 14% are singletons. These data belong to a study of metastatic and nonmetastatic thyroid tumors. This CDR3 is 14 amino acids long. Germline V gene data show CDR1 as ENHRY and CDR2 as SYGVKD. V lost 7 bases, J lost 5 bases, and 9 bases stayed unmatched. Every patient underwent thyroid surgery untreated. The chain combines TRBV10-3 with TRBJ1-1; 8 bases are shared with TRBD1. Sequencing was done on a sample of blood. The receptor's source is a female donor with papillary thyroid cancer or a benign thyroid nodule (not recorded which). Some clones in this sample may be carry-over from other donors' samples. Here the CDR3 DNA reads TGTGCCATCAATCAGGACAGGGATGGTACTGAAGCTTTCTTT. Translated, it gives CAINQDRDGTEAFF.